Listed below are T cell receptor beta chains from one sample, sequenced in a study of cytomegalovirus exposure and HLA in healthy donors. The assay was immunoSEQ multiplex PCR, and TCRdb's table has in-frame clones only and misses some. This table has under 200,000 clones, 80% to 90% appearing once. Input material: PBMCs. These receptors came from a man between 18 and 35 years old in good health and CMV-seropositive. Both conserved end residues are part of each CDR3. The D gene is left open where the match is weak. For some rows the clone size is stated as once, few or many, or as a class when expanded; others skip it.

TRBV6-5	TRBJ2-1	NA	TRBD1	CASSQRTGVNEQFF	TGTGCCAGCAGTCAACGGACAGGCGTGAATGAGCAGTTCTTC
TRBV7-9	TRBJ1-5	NA	TRBD1	CASSSSDRGSFRPQHF	TGTGCCAGCAGCTCCTCCGACAGGGGGAGTTTTCGGCCCCAGCATTTT
TRBV2	TRBJ2-5	NA	NA	CASRNREGETQYF	TGTGCCAGCAGAAACAGGGAAGGAGAGACCCAGTACTTC
TRBV19	TRBJ2-7	NA	NA	CASFFKQKAAYEQYF	TGTGCCAGTTTTTTCAAGCAGAAGGCGGCATACGAGCAGTACTTC
TRBV7-6	TRBJ2-2	NA	TRBD2	CASSWGGTPGTGELFF	TGTGCCAGCAGTTGGGGGGGGACTCCAGGGACCGGGGAGCTGTTTTTT
TRBV29-1	TRBJ2-1	NA	TRBD2	CSVEGLAGDHEQFF	TGCAGCGTTGAAGGACTAGCGGGGGACCATGAGCAGTTCTTC
TRBV6-5	TRBJ1-2	NA	NA	CASSNRQPSNYGYTF	TGTGCCAGCAGTAATAGACAGCCATCTAACTATGGCTACACCTTC
TRBV7-9	TRBJ2-7	NA	NA	CASSPHDRPDYEQYF	TGTGCCAGCAGCCCTCACGACAGACCAGACTACGAGCAGTACTTC
TRBV7-2	TRBJ2-5	NA	TRBD2	CASHGGAGGTQYF	TGTGCCAGCCACGGTGGGGCGGGGGGGACCCAGTACTTC
TRBV18	TRBJ1-4	NA	TRBD1	CASSPGQFATNEKLFF	TGTGCCAGCTCACCGGGACAGTTTGCAACTAATGAAAAACTGTTTTTT
TRBV27	TRBJ2-7	NA	NA	CASSSRGGYEQYF	TGTGCCAGCAGTTCCAGAGGGGGCTACGAGCAGTACTTC
TRBV11-2	TRBJ2-1	NA	NA	CASRDGLALSYNEQFF	TGTGCCAGCAGAGATGGGCTAGCTTTGTCCTACAATGAGCAGTTCTTC
TRBV4-1	TRBJ1-3	NA	NA	CASSQETPSGNTIYF	TGCGCCAGCAGCCAAGAGACACCCTCTGGAAACACCATATATTTT
TRBV25-1	TRBJ1-2	NA	NA	CASSGGGNYGYTF	TGTGCCAGCAGTGGCGGAGGGAACTATGGCTACACCTTC
TRBV6-6	TRBJ2-1	NA	TRBD1	CASSYQGQVNEQFF	TGTGCCAGCAGTTACCAGGGACAGGTCAATGAGCAGTTCTTC
TRBV19	TRBJ2-5	once	NA	CASSTPGTGGEHF	TGTGCCAGTAGTACCCCCGGGACCGGCGGGGAACACTTC
TRBV6-5	TRBJ2-7	NA	NA	CASSIKGYGYEQYF	TGTGCCAGCAGCATCAAGGGGTACGGCTACGAGCAGTACTTC
TRBV4-1	TRBJ2-5	NA	NA	CASSQDAGAGETQYF	TGCGCCAGCAGCCAAGATGCGGGGGCAGGAGAGACCCAGTACTTC
TRBV5-4	TRBJ1-2	once	NA	CASSLGSAGNYGYTF	TGTGCCAGCAGCTTGGGGTCAGCGGGGAACTATGGCTACACCTTC
TRBV7-2	TRBJ2-7	NA	TRBD2	CASSPGGASSYEQYF	TGTGCCAGCAGCCCGGGGGGGGCTAGCTCCTACGAGCAGTACTTC
TRBV19	TRBJ2-5	NA	NA	CASSRSGTQYF	TGTGCCAGTAGTAGATCGGGGACCCAGTACTTC
TRBV9	TRBJ1-2	NA	NA	CASSVAPENYGYTF	TGTGCCAGCAGCGTAGCCCCAGAAAACTATGGCTACACCTTC
TRBV7-8	TRBJ1-2	NA	NA	CASSLARGGGYTF	TGTGCCAGCAGCTTAGCGCGAGGTGGGGGCTACACCTTC
TRBV7-7	TRBJ2-5	NA	NA	CASSPQGGARETQYF	TGTGCTAGCAGCCCCCAAGGGGGGGCCCGAGAGACCCAGTACTTC
TRBV30	TRBJ2-7	NA	NA	CAWSVGSGKGGYEQYF	TGTGCCTGGAGTGTAGGGTCGGGCAAAGGGGGATACGAGCAGTACTTC
TRBV2	TRBJ2-2	NA	TRBD2	CASRGLAGGQNTGELFF	TGTGCCAGCAGGGGACTAGCGGGGGGGCAGAACACCGGGGAGCTGTTTTTT
TRBV5-6	TRBJ2-7	NA	TRBD1	CASSLGQGGEQYF	TGTGCCAGCAGCCTCGGACAGGGAGGCGAGCAGTACTTC
TRBV30	TRBJ1-3	NA	NA	CAWRVGTGAGNTIYF	TGTGCCTGGAGGGTTGGGACGGGAGCTGGAAACACCATATATTTT
TRBV2	TRBJ1-5	few	NA	CASRRGRESGQPQHF	TGTGCCAGCCGGCGGGGGCGCGAGTCTGGGCAGCCCCAGCATTTT
TRBV4-3	TRBJ1-4	NA	TRBD1	CASSQEGTDNEKLFF	TGCGCCAGCAGCCAAGAGGGGACAGATAATGAAAAACTGTTTTTT
TRBV5-1	TRBJ1-4	NA	TRBD1	CASSLKDRGLGNEKLFF	TGCGCCAGCAGCTTGAAGGACAGGGGGCTTGGTAATGAAAAACTGTTTTTT
TRBV11-2	TRBJ2-7	once	TRBD1	CASSLDRGIGSYEQYF	TGTGCCAGCAGCTTAGACAGGGGGATCGGTTCCTACGAGCAGTACTTC
TRBV6-4	TRBJ1-5	NA	NA	CASSDSTAGSNQPQHF	TGTGCCAGCAGTGACTCTACTGCCGGTAGCAATCAGCCCCAGCATTTT
TRBV10-2	TRBJ2-1	NA	NA	CASSETGGTNEQFF	TGCGCCAGCAGTGAAACGGGCGGGACCAATGAGCAGTTCTTC
TRBV19	TRBJ1-5	NA	NA	CASTSSNQPQHF	TGTGCCAGTACCAGTTCCAATCAGCCCCAGCATTTT
TRBV13	TRBJ2-7	NA	TRBD2	CASRTSNGSEQYF	TGTGCCAGCCGGACTAGCAACGGGAGCGAGCAGTACTTC
TRBV2	TRBJ2-3	NA	TRBD2	CARASGGTDTQYF	TGTGCCAGAGCTAGCGGGGGCACAGATACGCAGTATTTT
TRBV7-6	TRBJ2-3	NA	NA	CASSLSSADTQYF	TGTGCCAGCAGTCTTAGTAGCGCAGATACGCAGTATTTT
TRBV7-3	TRBJ2-3	NA	NA	CASSLTPVSSLDTQYF	TGTGCCAGCAGCTTAACCCCTGTTAGTAGTTTGGATACGCAGTATTTT
TRBV5-1	TRBJ2-1	NA	TRBD2	CASSWTSGGSGNEQFF	TGCGCCAGCAGCTGGACTAGCGGGGGGTCCGGCAATGAGCAGTTCTTC
TRBV5-8	TRBJ2-2	NA	NA	CASSLEGGFGELFF	TGTGCCAGCAGCTTGGAAGGGGGTTTCGGGGAGCTGTTTTTT
TRBV4-1	TRBJ2-3	NA	NA	CASSQDGTGGATDTQYF	TGCGCCAGCAGCCAAGACGGCACAGGGGGGGCCACAGATACGCAGTATTTT
TRBV7-2	TRBJ2-3	NA	NA	CASSLVRALTDTQYF	TGTGCCAGCAGCTTAGTGCGGGCCCTCACAGATACGCAGTATTTT
TRBV7-6	TRBJ2-7	NA	TRBD2	CASSSLPGLAGGDYEQYF	TGTGCCAGCAGCTCCTTACCGGGACTAGCGGGGGGCGACTACGAGCAGTACTTC
TRBV27	TRBJ2-7	NA	NA	CASSFHRNGEQYF	TGTGCCAGCAGTTTTCACAGAAATGGCGAGCAGTACTTC
TRBV6-5	TRBJ2-5	NA	NA	CASKGGITRETQYF	TGTGCCAGCAAGGGGGGGATAACCCGAGAGACCCAGTACTTC
TRBV11-2	TRBJ2-7	NA	NA	CASSFPRETTYEQYF	TGTGCCAGCAGCTTTCCCAGGGAAACGACCTACGAGCAGTACTTC
TRBV19	TRBJ2-7	NA	NA	CASSEQGYEQYF	TGTGCCAGTAGTGAACAGGGCTACGAGCAGTACTTC
TRBV27	TRBJ2-1	NA	TRBD2	CASSLLAGGPDEQFF	TGTGCCAGCAGTTTACTAGCGGGGGGGCCGGATGAGCAGTTCTTC
TRBV18	TRBJ2-5	NA	TRBD1	CASSPIRTGQETQYF	TGTGCCAGCTCACCCATAAGGACAGGGCAGGAGACCCAGTACTTC
TRBV6-5	TRBJ2-5	once	NA	CASSRRGGETQYF	TGTGCCAGCAGCCGCAGGGGTGGGGAGACCCAGTACTTC
TRBV4-3	TRBJ2-2	NA	NA	CASSQGVGDSWELFF	TGCGCCAGCAGCCAAGGAGTAGGGGATAGTTGGGAGCTGTTTTTT
TRBV5-1	TRBJ2-7	NA	TRBD2	CASSTGLAGLSYEQYF	TGCGCCAGCAGCACCGGACTAGCGGGGTTGTCCTACGAGCAGTACTTC
TRBV18	TRBJ2-3	once	TRBD1	CASSPGDRLFDTQYF	TGTGCCAGCTCACCAGGGGACAGACTCTTCGATACGCAGTATTTT
TRBV4-1	TRBJ2-7	NA	NA	CASSQPTESYEQYF	TGCGCCAGCAGCCAGCCTACCGAATCCTACGAGCAGTACTTC
TRBV9	TRBJ2-2	NA	TRBD1	CASSAQAGGTTGELFF	TGTGCCAGCAGCGCCCAAGCAGGGGGTACCACCGGGGAGCTGTTTTTT